This TCR beta chain was profiled in a study of blood T cell repertoires in COVID-19. TCRdb's copy holds only in-frame clones and misses some; the assay was immunoSEQ multiplex PCR. The sample carries roughly 500,000 clones, approximately 90% recorded once. This CDR3 is 13 amino acids long. In germline, CDR1 is SNHLY, CDR2 FYNNEI. After removal of 6 bases from V and 8 bases from J, the junction contained 7 bases not matched to a gene. This sequence originates from a woman aged 40 to 50 who had recovered from COVID-19. The genes are TRBV2 and TRBJ2-1; TRBD2 aligns across 7 bases. The sequenced sample consisted of PBMCs or T cells enriched from blood (not recorded which). This CDR3 reads CASRMGGGDEQFF. The CDR3 DNA reads as TGTGCCAGCAGGATGGGGGGAGGGGATGAGCAGTTCTTC.